A single sample is the source of the 32 T cell receptor beta chains below, sequenced in a study of CD8+ T cells in alopecia areata. It was cDNA, reverse transcribed from extracted RNA, that served as the sequencing template. The protocol was immunoSEQ multiplex PCR, while the TCRdb copy is restricted to in-frame clones and leaves out a portion. The sample consists of fewer than 40,000 clones, more than 50% of them appearing once. It was for five patients that CD4+ cells were sorted into CD25+CD127- cells. Sequenced material: CD4+ Tregs sorted from blood. These receptors originate from a human donor with alopecia areata.

This rearrangement joins TRBV7-9 to TRBJ2-5; tentatively, D is TRBD2 (6 bases). The germline V gene encodes CDR1 SEHNR and CDR2 FQNEAQ (reference sequence). V was clipped by 4 bases and J by 2 bases, with 11 bases between them. This CDR3 has 14 residues. In DNA form, the CDR3 reads TGTGCCAGCAGCTGGAGCGGGTTACAAGAGACCCAGTACTTC. Protein: CASSWSGLQETQYF.

This sequence joins TRBV27 and TRBJ2-7, with 9 bases matching TRBD1. Germline CDR1 is MNHEY and CDR2 is SMNVEV (reference sequence). This CDR3 is built from 15 residues. Losses at the gene ends were 4 bases for V and 2 bases for J; bases not matched to a gene: 6. The CDR3 DNA reads TGTGCCAGCAGTTCGAGGACAGGGGCCACCTACGAGCAGTACTTC. Protein product: CASSSRTGATYEQYF.

This chain links TRBV15 with TRBJ2-5; D remains unclear. The CDR3 sequence is 11 residues long. Trimming took 4 bases from V and 0 from J, leaving 0 bases between them. CDR1 and CDR2 (germline): LNHNV, YYDKDF (reference sequence). CDR3 nucleotides: TGTGCCACCAGCAACCAAGAGACCCAGTACTTC. Amino acids: CATSNQETQYF.

This clone has a handful of counts. The chain employs TRBV2 and TRBJ2-1, with D hard to call. The CDR3 has 16 amino acids. Trimming removed 2 bases from V and 3 bases from J, with 14 bases in between. Germline-derived CDR1 and CDR2 are SNHLY and FYNNEI. This chain's CDR3 is CASSERSHLLYNEQFF. CDR3 DNA sequence: TGTGCCAGCAGTGAAAGATCTCATTTACTCTACAATGAGCAGTTCTTC.

The V call is TRBV7-9, the J call TRBJ2-1; tentatively, D is TRBD2 (5 bases). This CDR3 comprises 14 residues. Germline CDR1 reads SEHNR; CDR2 reads FQNEAQ (reference sequence). V was trimmed by 1 base and J by 7 bases, leaving 11 bases between them. CDR3 DNA: TGTGCCAGCAGCTTAGAGACTACGCGGAATGAGCAGTTCTTC. Translated, it gives CASSLETTRNEQFF. Full variable domain (rest looked up from reference TRBV7-9 and TRBJ2-1): DTGVSQNPRHKITKRGQNVTFRCDPISEHNRLYWYRQTLGQGPEFLTYFQNEAQLEKSRLLSDRFSAERPKGSFSTLEIQRTEQGDSAMYLCASSLETTRNEQFFGPGTRLTVL.

In DNA form, the CDR3 reads TGTGCCAGCAGCCGCGGACAGGGCTATGGCTACACCTTC. Amino acid sequence: CASSRGQGYGYTF. J is TRBJ1-2 and V is TRBV7-9; 8 nucleotides match TRBD1. The V gene end was trimmed by 5 bases and the J gene end by 4 bases; junction bases not matched to a gene: 3. Looked up from germline, CDR1 is SEHNR and CDR2 is FQNEAQ (reference sequence). The CDR3 spans 13 residues.

V usage is TRBV7-2 and J usage is TRBJ1-2, with D unresolved. The ends were cut back, 1 base at V and 5 bases at J, with 14 bases in the middle. CDR1 is SGHTA and CDR2 is FQGNSA in the germline V gene. There are 15 residues in the CDR3. The CDR3 is CASSLGPQLQYGYTF. CDR3 coding DNA: TGTGCCAGCAGCTTAGGGCCACAGCTCCAGTATGGCTACACCTTC.

The V call is TRBV7-9, the J call TRBJ2-3; tentative D call: TRBD2 (5 bases). CDR1 and CDR2 (germline): SEHNR, FQNEAQ (reference sequence). CDR3 length equals 15 residues. V was cut by 5 bases and J by 2 bases, with 14 bases left in between. CDR3 sequence: CASSPQSGLTDTQYF. The CDR3 DNA reads as TGTGCCAGCAGCCCACAAAGCGGACTCACAGATACGCAGTATTTT.

This chain connects TRBV5-1 to TRBJ2-7; 7 bases fit TRBD1. After removal of 7 bases from V and 7 bases from J, the junction contained 14 bases not matched to a gene. Germline CDR1 is SGHRS and CDR2 is YFSETQ. This CDR3 spans 14 amino acids. The CDR3 reads CASGEGAPGREQYF. The CDR3 bases are TGCGCCAGCGGAGAGGGGGCTCCAGGTCGGGAGCAGTACTTC.

The chain uses TRBV19 and TRBJ1-5, with D unclear. The germline gives CDR1 LNHDA, CDR2 SQIVND (reference sequence). This CDR3 is built from 13 residues. V lost 5 bases and J lost 7, with 12 bases in between. The CDR3, as DNA: TGTGCCAGTAGTGATGGCCCGGGCCAGCCCCAGCATTTT. Encoded protein: CASSDGPGQPQHF.

This chain links TRBV5-1 with TRBJ2-2; D is unclear. CDR1 is SGHRS, CDR2 YFSETQ, per germline. Trimming left V 7 bases short and J 1 base short, with 8 bases between. The CDR3 totals 13 residues. The CDR3 here is CASGPGNTGELFF. As DNA, the CDR3 is TGCGCCAGCGGGCCCGGGAACACCGGGGAGCTGTTTTTT.

This clone was seen a few times. V usage is TRBV18 and J usage is TRBJ2-2; D gene ambiguous. The CDR3 is 16 amino acids. Germline V lookup: CDR1 KGHSH, CDR2 LQKENI. The ends were cut back, 2 bases at V and 0 bases at J, with 10 bases in the middle. The CDR3 nucleotides are TGTGCCAGCTCACCAGGGATCCACGCGAACACCGGGGAGCTGTTTTTT. Encoded protein: CASSPGIHANTGELFF.

The rearrangement links TRBV5-1 to TRBJ2-1; D is possibly TRBD1 (6 bases). This CDR3 is built from 13 residues. Per germline, CDR1 SGHRS and CDR2 YFSETQ. V dropped 0 bases and J dropped 6 bases, with 7 bases sitting between them. The CDR3, as DNA: TGCGCCAGCAGCTTGGGACAGGTCAATGAGCAGTTCTTC. Encoded protein: CASSLGQVNEQFF.

The genes are TRBV5-4 and TRBJ2-6; D is unresolved. The germline CDR1 and CDR2 sequences are SGHNT and YYREEE (reference sequence). The CDR3 spans 12 residues. V lost 1 base and J lost 7, with 3 bases in between. The CDR3 here is CASSLTANVLTF. As DNA, the CDR3 is TGTGCCAGCAGCTTGACAGCCAACGTCCTGACTTTC.

The chain is built from TRBV6-6 and TRBJ1-1; TRBD1 agrees at 7 bases. CDR1 MNHNY and CDR2 SVGAGI come from the germline V gene (reference sequence). This CDR3 has 15 residues. J was trimmed by 0 bases and V by 6 bases; bases with no gene match: 7. For the CDR3, the DNA is TGTGCCAGCAGAGCCACGGGACAGTTGAACACTGAAGCTTTCTTT. This sequence encodes CASRATGQLNTEAFF.

The chain is built from TRBV30 and TRBJ2-3, with 13 bases lining up with TRBD2. CDR1 and CDR2 (germline): GTSNPN, SVGIG (reference sequence). The CDR3 length is 16 residues. The V and J ends lost 4 bases and 8 bases, in that order; junction bases with no gene match: 12. CDR3: CAWMVGLAGVLSTQYF. In DNA, the CDR3 is TGTGCCTGGATGGTCGGACTAGCGGGAGTATTAAGTACGCAGTATTTT.

The chain couples TRBV9 to TRBJ1-2, with TRBD1 matching over 10 bases. The germline gives CDR1 SGDLS, CDR2 YYNGEE. The CDR3 spans 14 residues. J lost 7 bases, V lost 3 bases, and 6 bases had no gene match. The CDR3 DNA is TGTGCCAGCAGCGCTGGGACAGGGGTCGGTGGCTACACCTTC. Protein sequence: CASSAGTGVGGYTF.

The chain couples TRBV18 to TRBJ2-2; D uncertain. The CDR3 covers 11 residues. Trimming stripped 6 bases from V and 4 bases from J, with 3 bases between. CDR1 and CDR2 from the germline V gene are KGHSH and LQKENI. This chain's CDR3 is CASSATGELFF. The CDR3 nucleotides are TGTGCCAGCTCCGCCACCGGGGAGCTGTTTTTT.

V usage is TRBV7-2 and J usage is TRBJ2-7, with D hard to call. Germline lookup yields CDR1 SGHTA and CDR2 FQGNSA. The CDR3 runs to 13 residues. Trimming stripped 1 base from V and 1 base from J, with 5 bases between. This CDR3 reads CASSLGPSYEQYF. The CDR3 region has the DNA TGTGCCAGCAGCTTAGGGCCTTCCTACGAGCAGTACTTC. Full variable domain (outside the CDR3, taken from reference TRBV7-2 and TRBJ2-7): GAGVSQSPSNKVTEKGKDVELRCDPISGHTALYWYRQSLGQGLEFLIYFQGNSAPDKSGLPSDRFSAERTGGSVSTLTIQRTQQEDSAVYLCASSLGPSYEQYFGPGTRLTVT.

The chain has TRBV28 and TRBJ1-1, with 9 bases that match TRBD1. CDR3 length: 14 residues. The germline gives CDR1 MDHEN, CDR2 SYDVKM. With V trimmed by 8 bases and J by 1 base, 5 bases remained unmatched. CDR3 nucleotide sequence: TGTGCCAGCGGCCAACAGGGGGCGAACACTGAAGCTTTCTTT. Its protein product is CASGQQGANTEAFF.

This clone was observed a single time. V gene TRBV4-3 combines with J gene TRBJ2-6; D tentatively fits TRBD1 or TRBD2 (5 bases each). The CDR3 sequence is 15 residues long. Germline values: CDR1 LGHNA, CDR2 YSLEER. Trimming stripped 4 bases from V and 0 bases from J, with 7 bases between. The CDR3 spells CASSRGISGANVLTF. The CDR3 DNA sequence: TGCGCCAGCAGCCGGGGGATCTCTGGGGCCAACGTCCTGACTTTC.

This clone was seen a handful of times. The chain has TRBV29-1 and TRBJ1-1; no clear D gene. The V and J ends lost 5 bases and 0 bases respectively, with 10 bases between them. Germline CDR1 and CDR2: SQVTM and ANQGSEA. The CDR3 covers 13 residues. In nucleotides, the CDR3 is TGCAGCGTTCACCCGGGGTTGAACACTGAAGCTTTCTTT. Its translation is CSVHPGLNTEAFF.

This clone was seen a few times. The V call is TRBV7-2, the J call TRBJ2-4; 7 nucleotides agree with TRBD1. Trimming at V came to 0 bases and at J to 3 bases, leaving 5 bases not matched to a gene. CDR1 is SGHTA, CDR2 FQGNSA, per germline. CDR3 length: 16 amino acids. CDR3 nucleotide sequence: TGTGCCAGCAGCTTAGCCGAGGGGGCCGGCAAAAACATTCAGTACTTC. Translating gives CASSLAEGAGKNIQYF.

The V and J genes are TRBV25-1 and TRBJ2-2; TRBD1 matches 10 bases. This CDR3 is built from 16 residues. Germline loops: CDR1 MGHDK, CDR2 SYGVNS. The V and J ends lost 4 bases and 6 bases, in that order; junction bases with no gene match: 8. CDR3 nucleotides: TGTGCCAGCAGTGGTCGGACAGGGGGTTGGGCCGGGGAGCTGTTTTTT. It yields the protein CASSGRTGGWAGELFF.

This clone was seen more than once but under ten times. The chain employs TRBV6-5 and TRBJ2-6; D is perhaps TRBD1 (6 bases). The CDR3 consists of 15 residues. Trimming took 6 bases from V and 0 from J, leaving 9 bases between them. Germline CDR1 reads MNHEY; CDR2 reads SVGAGI. CDR3 amino acids: CASRRQVSGANVLTF. The CDR3 nucleotides are TGTGCCAGCAGACGACAGGTCTCTGGGGCCAACGTCCTGACTTTC.

This chain connects TRBV7-2 to TRBJ2-7, with unresolved D. V was pared by 10 bases and J by 5 bases, with 15 bases between. CDR1 and CDR2 (germline): SGHTA, FQGNSA. The CDR3 is 12 amino acids. As DNA, the CDR3 is TGTGCCACCTCGGGCGGAAGTCACGAGCAGTACTTC. Residues: CATSGGSHEQYF.

This clone turned up a few times. The CDR3 loop is CASSLKGTQYF. The CDR3 DNA reads as TGTGCCAGCAGTTTAAAAGGGACCCAGTACTTC. The chain uses TRBV28 and TRBJ2-5, with D uncertain. CDR1 is MDHEN and CDR2 is SYDVKM in the germline V gene. This CDR3 has 11 residues. With 2 bases removed from V and 7 bases from J, the gap between germline ends came to 5 bases.

This clone was seen only a few times. The chain links TRBV28 to TRBJ2-3, with 11 bases fitting TRBD2. Germline CDR1 is MDHEN and CDR2 is SYDVKM. The CDR3 totals 14 residues. J lost 8 bases, V lost 9 bases, and 10 bases had no gene match. In DNA form, the CDR3 reads TGTGCCAGTTTTACTAGCGGGAGCGCTATTACGCAGTATTTT. Protein product: CASFTSGSAITQYF.

There are a few counts of this clone. V gene TRBV5-8 combines with J gene TRBJ2-3; D perhaps matches TRBD1 (6 bases). V was clipped by 0 bases and J by 3 bases, with 11 bases between them. CDR1 is SGHTS and CDR2 is YDEGEE in the germline V gene. The CDR3 loop spans 15 amino acids. This chain's CDR3 is CASSLGRQGTDTQYF. Written as DNA, the CDR3 is TGTGCCAGCAGCTTGGGGAGGCAGGGGACAGATACGCAGTATTTT.

This clone was counted only a few times. The genes are TRBV7-8 and TRBJ2-5; possibly TRBD2 for D (5 bases). The J call may be incorrect, as the DNA end agrees better with TRBJ2-7. The CDR3 extends over 14 amino acids. Germline CDR1 and CDR2: SGHVS and FQNEAQ. The DNA for the CDR3 is TGTGCCAGCAGCTTAGCGGCAGCCGCGGGCGAGCAGTACTTC. It is translated as CASSLAAAAGEQYF.

A single count supports this clone. V and J are TRBV7-3 and TRBJ1-1; D uncertain. V was trimmed by 5 bases and J by 5 bases, leaving 21 bases between them. Germline loops: CDR1 SGHTA, CDR2 FQGTGA. The CDR3 consists of 16 residues. The CDR3 bases are TGTGCCAGCAGCCCCCAGGCAGGCGGAGTAGGTACTGAAGCTTTCTTT. Translated: CASSPQAGGVGTEAFF.

The chain is built from TRBV28 and TRBJ1-2; no definite D call. This CDR3 region has 14 residues. Trimming cost V 6 bases and J 0 bases, with 11 bases left between them. Germline V gene lookup returns CDR1 MDHEN and CDR2 SYDVKM. CDR3 loop: CASSQAGANYGYTF. In DNA, the CDR3 is TGTGCCAGCAGCCAGGCGGGAGCTAACTATGGCTACACCTTC.